This T cell receptor (beta chain) is drawn from a study of CD8+ T cells in alopecia areata. RNA was extracted and reverse transcribed into cDNA as the sequencing template. TCRdb's table, derived via immunoSEQ multiplex PCR, lists solely in-frame clones and lacks some. The repertoire holds more than 90,000 clones, with roughly two thirds as singletons. After removal of 5 bases from V and 1 base from J, the junction contained 9 bases not matched to a gene. Germline assignment: CDR1 SEHNR and CDR2 FQNEAQ (reference sequence). The CDR3 totals 16 residues. The chain combines TRBV7-9 with TRBJ2-3; 7 bases are a match to TRBD2. What was sequenced was CD4+ T cells sorted from blood. This sequence was found in a human donor in good health. The CDR3 is CASSVDVAGGTDTQYF. The CDR3 DNA reads as TGTGCCAGCAGCGTGGACGTTGCGGGGGGCACAGATACGCAGTATTTT.